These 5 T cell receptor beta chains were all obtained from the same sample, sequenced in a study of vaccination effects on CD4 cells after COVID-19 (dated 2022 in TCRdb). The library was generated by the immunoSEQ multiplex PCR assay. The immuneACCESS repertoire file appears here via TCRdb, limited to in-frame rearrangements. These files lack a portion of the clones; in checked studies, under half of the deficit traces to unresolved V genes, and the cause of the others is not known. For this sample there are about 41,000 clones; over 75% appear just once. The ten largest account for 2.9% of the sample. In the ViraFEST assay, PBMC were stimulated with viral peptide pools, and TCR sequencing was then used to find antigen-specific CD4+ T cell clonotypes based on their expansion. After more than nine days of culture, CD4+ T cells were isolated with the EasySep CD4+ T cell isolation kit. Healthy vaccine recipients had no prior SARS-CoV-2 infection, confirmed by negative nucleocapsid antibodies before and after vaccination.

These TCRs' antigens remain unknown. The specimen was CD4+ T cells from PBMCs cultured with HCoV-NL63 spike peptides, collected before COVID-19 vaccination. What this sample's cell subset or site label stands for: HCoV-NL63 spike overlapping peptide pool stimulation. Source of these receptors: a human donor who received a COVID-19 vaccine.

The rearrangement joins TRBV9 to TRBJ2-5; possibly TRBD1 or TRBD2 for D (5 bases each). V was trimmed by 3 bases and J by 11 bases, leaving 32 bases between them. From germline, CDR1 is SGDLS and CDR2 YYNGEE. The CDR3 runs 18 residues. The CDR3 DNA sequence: TGTGCCAGCAGCGACCAATACGACACCTCGGGACCACTAATCCGGCAGTACTTC. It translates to CASSDQYDTSGPLIRQYF.

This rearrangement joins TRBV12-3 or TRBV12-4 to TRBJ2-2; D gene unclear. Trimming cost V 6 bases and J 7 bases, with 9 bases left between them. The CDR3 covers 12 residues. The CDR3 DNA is TGTGCCAGCAGCTGGGCGGTCGGGGAGCTGTTTTTT. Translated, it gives CASSWAVGELFF.

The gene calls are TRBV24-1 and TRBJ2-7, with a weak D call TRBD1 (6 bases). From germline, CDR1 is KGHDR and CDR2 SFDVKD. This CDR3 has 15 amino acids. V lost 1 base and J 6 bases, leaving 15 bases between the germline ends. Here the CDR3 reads CATSDFGRRGGEQYV. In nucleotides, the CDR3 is TGTGCCACCAGTGATTTTGGCCGCAGGGGTGGCGAGCAGTACGTC.

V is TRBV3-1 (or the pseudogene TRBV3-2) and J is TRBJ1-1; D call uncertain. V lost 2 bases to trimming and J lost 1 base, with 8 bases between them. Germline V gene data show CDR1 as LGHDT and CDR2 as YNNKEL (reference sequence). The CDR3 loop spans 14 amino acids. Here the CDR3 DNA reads TGTGCCAGCAGCCAAAGGCAGACGAACACTGAAGCTTTCTTT. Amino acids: CASSQRQTNTEAFF.

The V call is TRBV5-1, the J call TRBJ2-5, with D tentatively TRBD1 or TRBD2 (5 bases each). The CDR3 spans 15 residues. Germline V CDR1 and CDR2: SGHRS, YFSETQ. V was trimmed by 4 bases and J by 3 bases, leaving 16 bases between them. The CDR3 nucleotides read TGCGCCAGCAGCCCGGGACCGATGCTAAAAGAGACCCAGTACTTC. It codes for CASSPGPMLKETQYF.